A selection of T cell receptor beta chains follows, all from one sample in a study of cytomegalovirus exposure and HLA in healthy donors. Clones were read by immunoSEQ multiplex PCR, and TCRdb kept only the in-frame ones, dropping some. Among roughly 200,000 clones listed, 80% were seen once. The sample comprised PBMCs. These receptors all come from a man aged 40-49 years in good health and CMV-seronegative. CDR3s include the opening cysteine and the closing phenylalanine or tryptophan. D genes are given only for firm matches. Clone size appears in some rows only: once, few, many, or a class for an expanded clone.

clone_size,v_call,d_call,j_call,cdr3_aa,cdr3_nt
NA,TRBV7-2,TRBD1,TRBJ1-1,CASSLRTGNTEAFF,TGTGCCAGCAGCCTCCGGACAGGGAACACTGAAGCTTTCTTT
NA,TRBV5-1,NA,TRBJ2-2,CASRTGTLNTGELFF,TGCGCCAGCAGAACCGGGACTCTGAACACCGGGGAGCTGTTTTTT
NA,TRBV7-9,NA,TRBJ2-5,CASRSGETQYF,TGTGCCAGCAGGAGTGGAGAGACCCAGTACTTC
once,TRBV12-2,NA,TRBJ1-1,CASRLARLSEAFF,TGTGCAAGTCGCTTAGCGAGGCTGTCTGAAGCTTTCTTT
NA,TRBV29-1,NA,TRBJ1-5,CSVRGGSNQPQHF,TGCAGCGTGAGGGGGGGAAGCAATCAGCCCCAGCATTTT
NA,TRBV6-5,NA,TRBJ1-2,CASSYSVGANYGYTF,TGTGCCAGCAGTTACTCAGTCGGAGCTAACTATGGCTACACCTTC
NA,TRBV6-5,NA,TRBJ2-5,CASSYYSGEQETQYF,TGTGCCAGCAGTTACTATTCGGGGGAGCAAGAGACCCAGTACTTC
NA,TRBV5-8,TRBD1,TRBJ1-5,CASSLGTGFRQPQHF,TGTGCCAGCAGCTTAGGGACAGGGTTCCGTCAGCCCCAGCATTTT
NA,TRBV27,TRBD2,TRBJ2-7,CASTPDRGTSGPAAYEQYF,TGTGCCAGCACCCCCGATCGGGGGACTAGCGGACCGGCTGCCTACGAGCAGTACTTC
NA,TRBV4-3,TRBD2,TRBJ2-7,CASSSRLAGFSSYEQYF,TGCGCCAGCAGTTCTAGACTAGCGGGATTCAGCTCCTACGAGCAGTACTTC
NA,TRBV10-3,TRBD1,TRBJ1-5,CAISGTGGNQPQHF,TGTGCCATCAGTGGGACAGGCGGCAATCAGCCCCAGCATTTT
NA,TRBV9,NA,TRBJ2-1,CASSPPASYNEQFF,TGTGCCAGCAGCCCCCCAGCGAGCTACAATGAGCAGTTCTTC
NA,TRBV5-3,TRBD1,TRBJ1-2,CARSLAGQDYGYTF,TGTGCCAGAAGCTTGGCGGGACAGGACTATGGCTACACCTTC
NA,TRBV4-1,NA,TRBJ2-3,CASSQLTGIDTQYF,TGCGCCAGCAGCCAGCTAACAGGGATAGATACGCAGTATTTT
NA,TRBV10-1,NA,TRBJ2-1,CASSEGLYNEQFF,TGCGCCAGCAGTGAAGGACTGTACAATGAGCAGTTCTTC
once,TRBV19,TRBD1,TRBJ1-1,CASRRQGNTEAFF,TGTGCCAGTAGAAGACAGGGGAACACTGAAGCTTTCTTT
NA,TRBV30,NA,TRBJ1-4,CAWGAGATNEKLFF,TGTGCCTGGGGGGCGGGGGCAACTAATGAAAAACTGTTTTTT
once,TRBV9,TRBD1,TRBJ1-1,CASSGTGDTEAFF,TGTGCCAGCAGCGGTACAGGGGACACTGAAGCTTTCTTT
NA,TRBV7-2,TRBD2,TRBJ2-5,CASSLTSGRGETQYF,TGTGCCAGCAGCTTAACTAGCGGAAGAGGGGAGACCCAGTACTTC
NA,TRBV10-3,NA,TRBJ1-5,CAISESGGAAQPQHF,TGTGCCATCAGTGAGTCGGGAGGGGCTGCTCAGCCCCAGCATTTT
NA,TRBV9,NA,TRBJ2-2,CASSRRTGKDTGELFF,TGTGCCAGCAGCCGAAGAACAGGGAAGGACACCGGGGAGCTGTTTTTT
once,TRBV11-2,TRBD1,TRBJ2-7,CASSFGTGSHYEQYF,TGTGCCAGCAGCTTCGGGACAGGGTCTCACTACGAGCAGTACTTC
NA,TRBV29-1,NA,TRBJ2-1,CSVSTDRSNEQFF,TGCAGCGTTTCGACAGACCGGAGCAATGAGCAGTTCTTC
NA,TRBV30,TRBD2,TRBJ2-1,CAWSGLAGAEQFF,TGTGCCTGGAGCGGACTAGCGGGAGCTGAGCAGTTCTTC
NA,TRBV7-9,NA,TRBJ1-2,CASSLELSGGYTF,TGTGCCAGCAGCTTAGAACTAAGTGGGGGCTACACCTTC
NA,TRBV11-3,TRBD2,TRBJ2-4,CASSPLAELAKNIQYF,TGTGCCAGCAGCCCCCTAGCGGAGCTAGCCAAAAACATTCAGTACTTC
NA,TRBV5-1,TRBD1,TRBJ1-2,CASSWGDRIGYTF,TGCGCCAGCAGCTGGGGGGACAGGATTGGCTACACCTTC
few,TRBV7-2,TRBD2,TRBJ2-7,CASSPAGTSGGAQYF,TGTGCCAGCAGCCCAGCCGGGACTAGCGGGGGTGCGCAGTACTTC
NA,TRBV4-3,TRBD2,TRBJ2-3,CASSQQASGEGDTQYF,TGCGCCAGCAGCCAGCAGGCTAGCGGGGAGGGAGATACGCAGTATTTT
NA,TRBV19,NA,TRBJ1-5,CASSAASDSNQPQHF,TGTGCCAGTAGTGCGGCATCAGATAGCAATCAGCCCCAGCATTTT